This note documents a single T cell receptor (beta chain) sequence. Its antigen is currently unknown. This CDR3 region has 16 residues. V shed 3 bases and J 6 bases; nucleotides not matched to a gene: 8. CDR1 is SGHAT, CDR2 FQDESV, per germline (reference sequence). The data belong to a study of STAT5B mutations in CD4+ large granular lymphocyte leukemia. Whole-study findings and limits: CD4-sorted patient repertoires seemed more clonal than healthy CD4+ repertoires.

Sequencing used immunoSEQ multiplex PCR; TCRdb keeps in-frame clones, though not all of them. The data show some 51,000 clones, with about 80% seen just once and 0.35% held by the top ten. What was sequenced was CD4+ T cells from blood buffy coats. The receptor was derived from a human donor in good health. The rearrangement uses TRBV11-1 and TRBJ2-2; 9 bases match TRBD1. CDR3 DNA sequence: TGTGCCAGCAGCTTCTACAGGGGGCGCTTTCCCGGGGAGCTGTTTTTT. Amino acids: CASSFYRGRFPGELFF.